Following are 23 T cell receptor beta chains from one sample sequenced in a study of T cells in Graves' hyperthyroidism and ophthalmopathy. The TCR beta CDR3 regions underwent amplification using RNA transcripts as the source. RT-PCR in the first round (using the HTBI primer set) targeted the TCR CDR3. TCRdb reprocessed the multiplex PCR reads with MiXCR, giving one entry per CDR3 protein. The repertoire has 130,000 to 150,000 distinct CDR3 sequences, approximately 20% of them found once; the top ten carry 60% to 80%. Sequencing was performed on blood. The source of these receptors is a woman in her fifties or sixties with Graves' hyperthyroidism that later progressed to Graves' ophthalmopathy.

This chain links TRBV20-1 with TRBJ2-1; D ambiguous. The CDR3 runs to 14 residues. Germline V gene lookup returns CDR1 DFQATT and CDR2 SNEGSKA (reference sequence). V was clipped by 0 bases and J by 4 bases, with 10 bases between them. CDR3 residues: CSARDSFRYNEQFF. The CDR3 bases are TGCAGTGCTAGAGATAGTTTCAGATACAATGAGCAGTTCTTC.

CDR3 DNA: TGTGCCAGCAGCTTAGAACGGAGAACTGAAGCTTTCTTT. Amino acid sequence: CASSLERRTEAFF. The chain uses TRBV11-2 and TRBJ1-1; no reliable D call. CDR1 and CDR2 (germline): SGHAT, FQNNGV. Trimming stripped 0 bases from V and 5 bases from J, with 7 bases between. CDR3 length: 13 amino acids.

This clonotype was counted many times. The genes are TRBV7-9 and TRBJ2-5; 8 bases are shared with TRBD1. CDR3 length equals 16 residues. J was trimmed by 2 bases and V by 1 base; bases with no gene match: 6. The germline V gene has CDR1 SEHNR and CDR2 FQNEAQ (reference sequence). The CDR3 DNA reads as TGTGCCAGCAGCTTAGGACCGACAGGGGCTCAAGAGACCCAGTACTTC. This translates into CASSLGPTGAQETQYF.

This clonotype was recorded at least ten times. The chain couples TRBV7-2 to TRBJ1-3; TRBD1 is a possible D gene (5 bases). V gave up 0 bases and J gave up 2 bases, with 14 bases separating them. Germline lookup yields CDR1 SGHTA and CDR2 FQGNSA. The CDR3 loop spans 17 amino acids. The CDR3 region has the DNA TGTGCCAGCAGCTTAGCGGCAGGGAAGATGGCTGGAAACACCATATATTTT. Its translation: CASSLAAGKMAGNTIYF.

This rearrangement joins TRBV29-1 to TRBJ1-2; 7 bases map to TRBD1. There are 11 residues in the CDR3. Germline trimming cut 7 bases from V and 3 bases from J; bases unmatched to any gene: 2. In germline, CDR1 is SQVTM, CDR2 ANQGSEA. The CDR3 here is CSADRDYGYTF. CDR3 bases: TGCAGCGCAGACAGGGACTATGGCTACACCTTC.

CDR3: CATSRDGESDTQYF. DNA of the CDR3: TGTGCCACCAGCAGAGATGGGGAATCGGATACGCAGTATTTT. The V gene is TRBV15, the J gene TRBJ2-3, with D unclear. The CDR3 length is 14 residues. Trimming left V 0 bases short and J 6 bases short, with 10 bases between. Germline V CDR1 and CDR2: LNHNV, YYDKDF (reference sequence).

This clonotype was observed many times. The chain combines TRBV18 with TRBJ1-5; the D gene is possibly TRBD1 (6 bases). Germline CDR1 is KGHSH and CDR2 is LQKENI. The CDR3 runs to 14 residues. Trimming removed 3 bases at V and 7 bases at J, with 13 bases between. CDR3 protein: CASSPRVGGQPQHF. CDR3 DNA: TGTGCCAGCTCACCCCGGGTAGGGGGGCAGCCCCAGCATTTT.

This rearrangement joins TRBV20-1 to TRBJ2-5, with TRBD1 matching 8 bases. Per germline, CDR1 DFQATT and CDR2 SNEGSKA (reference sequence). The CDR3 contains 18 residues. Trimming removed 0 bases from V and 5 bases from J; junction bases left unmatched: 17. CDR3 in amino acids: CSARDRIAAQGATETQYF. In DNA, the CDR3 is TGCAGTGCTAGAGATCGAATTGCGGCTCAGGGGGCGACGGAGACCCAGTACTTC.

This clonotype came up many times. V is TRBV5-5 and J is TRBJ2-2; the D is unclear. The CDR3 contains 16 residues. Germline CDR1 reads SGHKS; CDR2 reads YYEKEE (reference sequence). V was pared by 4 bases and J by 1 base, with 14 bases between. DNA of the CDR3: TGTGCCAGCAGCGGAATTAATTACGGGAACACCGGGGAGCTGTTTTTT. Protein sequence: CASSGINYGNTGELFF.

The chain employs TRBV5-1 and TRBJ2-3; 7 bases agree with TRBD2. Germline assignment: CDR1 SGHRS and CDR2 YFSETQ. There are 14 residues in the CDR3. V dropped 0 bases and J dropped 4; count of bases not matched to a gene: 2. This CDR3 is CASSLEREADTQYF. CDR3 bases: TGCGCCAGCAGCTTGGAGCGGGAAGCAGATACGCAGTATTTT. Complete variable domain (other parts from reference TRBV5-1 and TRBJ2-3): KAGVTQTPRYLIKTRGQQVTLSCSPISGHRSVSWYQQTPGQGLQFLFEYFSETQRNKGNFPGRFSGRQFSNSRSEMNVSTLELGDSALYLCASSLEREADTQYFGPGTRLTVL.

This clonotype was picked up many times. The chain is built from TRBV20-1 and TRBJ1-2, with 7 bases identical to TRBD1. J was trimmed by 3 bases and V by 0 bases; bases with no gene match: 4. The germline gives CDR1 DFQATT, CDR2 SNEGSKA (reference sequence). The CDR3 consists of 14 residues. The CDR3 spells CSARETGAYYGYTF. The DNA of the CDR3 is TGCAGTGCTAGAGAAACAGGGGCCTACTATGGCTACACCTTC.

The CDR3 sequence is CSVLRDSYNEQFF. CDR3 coding DNA: TGCAGTGTCCTGAGGGACTCCTACAATGAGCAGTTCTTC. V is TRBV20-1 and J is TRBJ2-1; D perhaps matches TRBD2 (5 bases). The CDR3 covers 13 residues. Trimming pared 7 bases from V and 0 bases from J, leaving 10 bases between. CDR1 and CDR2 (germline): DFQATT, SNEGSKA (reference sequence).

Many counts were recorded for this clonotype. The chain uses TRBV12-3 or TRBV12-4 and TRBJ2-5, with 8 positions matching TRBD2. V dropped 6 bases and J dropped 4; count of bases not matched to a gene: 1. CDR3 size: 12 residues. The CDR3 region has the DNA TGTGCCAGCAGCGGGAGGGGAGAGACCCAGTACTTC. Its protein is CASSGRGETQYF.

This clonotype appeared many times. At one boundary the junction diverges from the germline segment, which might be a read error. The rearrangement links TRBV7-7 to TRBJ2-5, with D possibly matching TRBD2 (5 bases). CDR1 and CDR2 (germline): SSHAT, FNYEAQ (reference sequence). The CDR3 consists of 15 residues. CDR3 amino acids: CASSLGRTREETQYF. As DNA, the CDR3 is TGTGCTAGCAGCTTAGGGCGTACTAGGGAAGAGACCCAGTACTTC.

This clonotype was recorded at least ten times. This chain links TRBV6-2 or TRBV6-3 with TRBJ2-7; the match to TRBD2 covers 8 bases. From germline, CDR1 is MNHEY and CDR2 SVGEGT. V trimming: 2 bases; J trimming: 9 bases; junction bases outside the gene matches: 9. The CDR3 is 14 amino acids. This chain's CDR3 is CASSYPKASGRQYF. The CDR3 nucleotides are TGTGCCAGCAGTTACCCGAAAGCCAGCGGGAGGCAGTACTTC.

V is TRBV6-9 and J is TRBJ1-2, with a weak D call TRBD1 (6 bases). This CDR3 region has 13 residues. The germline V gene encodes CDR1 MNHGY and CDR2 SVAAGI. Deletions cut 4 bases from V and 8 bases from J, with 14 bases between. The CDR3 loop is CASSFKTGSGYTF. The CDR3 nucleotides read TGTGCCAGCAGTTTTAAAACAGGGTCCGGCTACACCTTC.

This clonotype was detected many times. This sequence joins TRBV12-3 or TRBV12-4 and TRBJ2-7; D uncertain. The V end was cut by 3 bases, the J end by 4 bases, with 10 bases between. There are 13 residues in the CDR3. CDR3 sequence: CASSFVSAYEQYF. CDR3 DNA sequence: TGTGCCAGCAGTTTTGTTTCGGCGTACGAGCAGTACTTC.

As for this clonotype: It may be a read error: a sequence one base away is much more abundant. The V call is TRBV5-1, the J call TRBJ1-2; D call uncertain. In germline, CDR1 is SGHRS, CDR2 YFSETQ. The length of the CDR3 is 13 residues. The chain's CDR3 is CASSSDPYYGCTF. The CDR3 DNA is TGCGCCAGCAGCTCCGACCCTTACTATGGCTGCACCTTC.

The chain is built from TRBV7-8 and TRBJ1-2; TRBD1 is a possible D gene (5 bases). The CDR3 is 16 residues long. Germline-derived CDR1 and CDR2 are SGHVS and FQNEAQ. V lost 5 bases, J lost 4 bases, and 20 bases lay in between. As DNA, the CDR3 is TGTGCCAGCAGCAGGGACTCTGCCCTCGACGGCTATGGCTACACCTTC. It is translated as CASSRDSALDGYGYTF.

In DNA, the CDR3 is TGTGCCAGCAGCTTAGGGGCAGCGGGGTTCGGAAACACCATATATTTT. Translation gives CASSLGAAGFGNTIYF. The chain couples TRBV11-2 to TRBJ1-3; D is ambiguous. V was pared by 1 base and J by 4 bases, with 14 bases between. Germline V CDR1 and CDR2: SGHAT, FQNNGV. The CDR3 consists of 16 residues.

The chain uses TRBV7-8 and TRBJ1-5; weak D call: TRBD1 (6 bases). Germline V lookup: CDR1 SGHVS, CDR2 FQNEAQ. V lost 4 bases and J lost 11, with 21 bases in between. There are 15 residues in the CDR3. CDR3 DNA: TGTGCCAGCAGCTCTATGGGGGGCACAATCAGTACCCAGCATTTT. Encoded protein: CASSSMGGTISTQHF.

This clonotype occurred once. This sequence joins TRBV28 and TRBJ1-1; 9 nucleotides match TRBD1. V lost 6 bases and J lost 9; bases outside the gene matches: 8. Germline values: CDR1 MDHEN, CDR2 SYDVKM. The CDR3 has 13 amino acids. The CDR3 loop is CASSHLGQGKAFF. The CDR3, as DNA: TGTGCCAGCAGCCACCTCGGACAGGGGAAAGCTTTCTTT.

On this clonotype: This may arise from a read error, as a much more abundant clone is one base away. This rearrangement joins TRBV28 to TRBJ2-3; the match to TRBD1 covers 7 bases. The CDR3 is 16 amino acids. Germline V gene lookup returns CDR1 MDHEN and CDR2 SYDVKM. Trimming cost V 2 bases and J 1 base; bases outside gene matches: 6. The CDR3 loop reads CASSLLRQGGTDTQYF. In DNA form, the CDR3 reads TGTGCCAGCAGTTTACTCCGACAGGGAGGCACAGATACGCAGTATTTT.